Listed here are 14 T cell receptor beta chains from one sample, sequenced in a study of a mutant IDH1 vaccine in newly diagnosed glioma. Sequenced by immunoSEQ multiplex PCR; TCRdb stores in-frame clones only, minus some. The table records about 56,000 clones, under 85% of them present only once. Time point here: week 47, end of study. It was 300 ug of mutant IDH1 20-mer peptide that made up each vaccine dose, given with topical imiquimod. For these receptors, no antigen is known. Sequencing was performed on PBMCs, taken from a glioma patient whose treatment included an IDH1 peptide vaccine. Receptors were obtained from a woman aged 45 to 65 with glioma.

In DNA form, the CDR3 reads TGCGCCAGCAGCGAAGGGACTAGGGTATCAGAGACCCAGTACTTC. Residues: CASSEGTRVSETQYF. The chain joins TRBV5-1 to TRBJ2-5; TRBD2 aligns across 8 bases. Trimming took 4 bases from V and 4 from J; bases not matched to a gene: 9. Per germline, CDR1 SGHRS and CDR2 YFSETQ. This CDR3 spans 15 amino acids.

The sample holds one count of this clone. This rearrangement joins TRBV19 to TRBJ1-5; a weak D match, TRBD1 (5 bases). Germline CDR1 and CDR2: LNHDA and SQIVND (reference sequence). Trimming pared 0 bases from V and 3 bases from J, leaving 9 bases between. The CDR3 totals 15 residues. CDR3 bases: TGTGCCAGTAGTATAGATGGGGCCTTCAATCAGCCCCAGCATTTT. Translation gives CASSIDGAFNQPQHF.

J is TRBJ1-1 and V is TRBV5-5; D call uncertain. The germline CDR1 and CDR2 sequences are SGHKS and YYEKEE (reference sequence). V dropped 0 bases and J dropped 0 bases, with 6 bases sitting between them. The CDR3 length is 14 residues. CDR3 bases: TGTGCCAGCAGCTTGGGGGTGGTGAACACTGAAGCTTTCTTT. This codes for CASSLGVVNTEAFF.

The V call is TRBV5-4, the J call TRBJ1-1, with D uncertain. From germline, CDR1 is SGHNT and CDR2 YYREEE (reference sequence). The CDR3 runs to 13 residues. The V end lost 0 bases, the J end lost 7 bases, and 10 bases lay between the germline ends. CDR3 nucleotide sequence: TGTGCCAGCAGCTTGGAAGCAGGCAGTGAAGCTTTCTTT. This translates into CASSLEAGSEAFF.

V usage is TRBV27 and J usage is TRBJ2-7, with 9 bases lining up with TRBD1. CDR1 is MNHEY, CDR2 SMNVEV, per germline (reference sequence). Trimming cost V 5 bases and J 5 bases; bases outside gene matches: 10. CDR3 length equals 15 residues. This chain's CDR3 is CASSPSGTGRHEQYF. The CDR3 nucleotides are TGTGCCAGCAGTCCCTCCGGGACAGGGAGGCACGAGCAGTACTTC.

The rearrangement joins TRBV18 to TRBJ1-5; D gene unclear. Trimming took 3 bases from V and 7 from J, leaving 16 bases between them. Germline lookup yields CDR1 KGHSH and CDR2 LQKENI. The CDR3 is made up of 15 amino acids. CDR3 residues: CASSPGRNLGQPQHF. The CDR3 DNA reads as TGTGCCAGCTCACCGGGCAGAAACCTCGGGCAGCCCCAGCATTTT.

The chain joins TRBV29-1 to TRBJ2-4; 8 bases align to TRBD1. CDR3 length: 15 amino acids. The V and J ends lost 6 bases and 3 bases, in that order; junction bases with no gene match: 10. Germline V gene sequence: CDR1 SQVTM, CDR2 ANQGSEA. CDR3 in amino acids: CSVAHPGTGKNIQYF. DNA of the CDR3: TGCAGCGTCGCCCACCCTGGGACAGGCAAAAACATTCAGTACTTC.

The chain joins TRBV18 to TRBJ1-1; D possibly corresponds to TRBD1 (5 bases). V was trimmed by 0 bases and J by 0 bases, leaving 8 bases between them. The length of the CDR3 is 15 residues. CDR1 is KGHSH and CDR2 is LQKENI in the germline V gene. The CDR3 bases are TGTGCCAGCTCACCACCGGGGGGTGTGAACACTGAAGCTTTCTTT. Amino acids: CASSPPGGVNTEAFF.

The chain couples TRBV6-1 to TRBJ1-5, with TRBD1 matching over 7 bases. The CDR3 loop spans 14 amino acids. In germline, CDR1 is MNHNS, CDR2 SASEGT. V shed 8 bases and J 0 bases; nucleotides not matched to a gene: 4. In DNA, the CDR3 is TGTGCCAGCGGGGGACAGAGTAGCAATCAGCCCCAGCATTTT. Its protein is CASGGQSSNQPQHF.

This chain connects TRBV28 to TRBJ1-2; D ambiguous. This CDR3 contains 14 residues. V was trimmed by 1 base and J by 4 bases, leaving 10 bases between them. CDR1 and CDR2 (germline): MDHEN, SYDVKM. The CDR3 nucleotides read TGTGCCAGCAGTTTATTTGGGGAAATCTATGGCTACACCTTC. Translating it yields CASSLFGEIYGYTF.

The chain carries TRBV2 and TRBJ1-1; D is undetermined. Germline V gene data show CDR1 as SNHLY and CDR2 as FYNNEI. CDR3 size: 14 residues. V was trimmed by 9 bases and J by 6 bases, leaving 20 bases between them. The CDR3 reads CARILEGRRAEAFF. The DNA for the CDR3 is TGTGCCAGAATCCTGGAAGGGCGGCGGGCTGAAGCTTTCTTT.

In its sample, this clone ranks as medium-sized. Written as DNA, the CDR3 is TGTGCCAGCAGCCTCGACAATGAGCAGTTCTTC. It translates to CASSLDNEQFF. The rearrangement links TRBV5-6 to TRBJ2-1; D remains unclear. Germline lookup yields CDR1 SGHDT and CDR2 YYEEEE. V gave up 4 bases and J gave up 5 bases, with 4 bases separating them. The CDR3 has 11 amino acids.

The chain has TRBV7-8 and TRBJ2-7, with 9 nucleotides matching TRBD2. The CDR3 has 16 amino acids. V trimming: 5 bases; J trimming: 2 bases; junction bases outside the gene matches: 10. CDR1 SGHVS and CDR2 FQNEAQ come from the germline V gene. Here the CDR3 DNA reads TGTGCCAGCAGCCATAGTCGGTCTAGCGGGACCTACGAGCAGTACTTC. Translating gives CASSHSRSSGTYEQYF.

This clone was detected once. The genes are TRBV30 and TRBJ2-7; 8 bases match TRBD2. Germline lookup yields CDR1 GTSNPN and CDR2 SVGIG (reference sequence). The CDR3 spans 15 residues. With V trimmed by 3 bases and J by 4 bases, 11 bases remained unmatched. Here the CDR3 reads CAWRNKASGSYEQYF. For the CDR3, the DNA is TGTGCCTGGAGAAATAAGGCTAGCGGGTCTTACGAGCAGTACTTC.